A selection of T cell receptor beta chains follows, all from one sample in a study of CD8+ T cells in alopecia areata. The assay was immunoSEQ multiplex PCR, and TCRdb's table has in-frame clones only and misses some. The table includes around 200,000 clones, roughly three fifths detected once. The sample consisted of CD8+ T cells sorted from blood, taken at week 24, from a patient treated with tofacitinib. The receptors originated from a human donor with alopecia areata. Each CDR3 is given with its conserved first and last residue. The size field is filled for only some rows; it gives once, few, many or a size class.

v_gene: TRBV4-1
abundance: once
j_gene: TRBJ2-1
CDR3aa: CASSQGSNEQFF

v_gene: TRBV13
abundance: -
j_gene: TRBJ1-2
CDR3aa: CASSLGRGGATYGYTF

v_gene: TRBV7-9
abundance: -
j_gene: TRBJ2-7
CDR3aa: CASSRPGTGTYEQYF

v_gene: TRBV1
abundance: -
j_gene: TRBJ2-3
CDR3aa: CTSSRLAGGPTGTDTQYF

v_gene: TRBV11-2
abundance: once
j_gene: TRBJ2-5
CDR3aa: CASSTTDRFQETQYF

v_gene: TRBV5-6
abundance: -
j_gene: TRBJ1-5
CDR3aa: CASSQYTGIPYQPQHF

v_gene: TRBV2
abundance: -
j_gene: TRBJ1-2
CDR3aa: CASSGSSGGSYGYTF

v_gene: TRBV2
abundance: -
j_gene: TRBJ1-5
CDR3aa: CASSGAYSNQPQHF

v_gene: TRBV2
abundance: -
j_gene: TRBJ2-1
CDR3aa: CASRQRWEGGNYNEQFF

v_gene: TRBV6-5
abundance: -
j_gene: TRBJ1-4
CDR3aa: CASSYAGVGEKLFF

v_gene: TRBV5-1
abundance: few
j_gene: TRBJ2-1
CDR3aa: CASSTANNEQFF

v_gene: TRBV9
abundance: -
j_gene: TRBJ2-2
CDR3aa: CASSTRGGSGELFF

v_gene: TRBV30
abundance: few
j_gene: TRBJ2-1
CDR3aa: CAWSVKDYPFF

v_gene: TRBV30
abundance: few
j_gene: TRBJ2-2
CDR3aa: CAWGAGTGELFF

v_gene: TRBV6-1
abundance: -
j_gene: TRBJ1-1
CDR3aa: CASSTDRKAFF

v_gene: TRBV30
abundance: -
j_gene: TRBJ1-1
CDR3aa: CAWSPGTGNTEAFF

v_gene: TRBV5-1
abundance: -
j_gene: TRBJ2-1
CDR3aa: CASADRGYNEQFF

v_gene: TRBV4-1
abundance: -
j_gene: TRBJ1-1
CDR3aa: CASGTGVDEAFF

v_gene: TRBV5-6
abundance: -
j_gene: TRBJ1-1
CDR3aa: CASSPGTAEAFF

v_gene: TRBV29-1
abundance: once
j_gene: TRBJ2-1
CDR3aa: CSVEGSSTSYNEQFF

v_gene: TRBV27
abundance: -
j_gene: TRBJ2-7
CDR3aa: CASNHGYEQYF

v_gene: TRBV11-1
abundance: -
j_gene: TRBJ1-2
CDR3aa: CASSFRQPNYGYTF

v_gene: TRBV30
abundance: -
j_gene: TRBJ1-5
CDR3aa: CAWSVLMTGVLQPQHF

v_gene: TRBV7-8
abundance: -
j_gene: TRBJ2-5
CDR3aa: CASSLVVGPLETQYF

v_gene: TRBV5-1
abundance: -
j_gene: TRBJ2-1
CDR3aa: CASSHTGLGTYNEQFF

v_gene: TRBV6-4
abundance: -
j_gene: TRBJ2-1
CDR3aa: CASSDSTENEQFF

v_gene: TRBV2
abundance: few
j_gene: TRBJ2-7
CDR3aa: CASSDRFEQYF

v_gene: TRBV10-3
abundance: -
j_gene: TRBJ1-1
CDR3aa: CAISESGSGDTEAFF

v_gene: TRBV10-1
abundance: -
j_gene: TRBJ1-1
CDR3aa: CASSDLPGQGAAFF

v_gene: TRBV5-6
abundance: -
j_gene: TRBJ2-1
CDR3aa: CASSLGGSNEQFF

v_gene: TRBV4-1
abundance: -
j_gene: TRBJ1-2
CDR3aa: CASSPGSIYGYTF

v_gene: TRBV7-7
abundance: -
j_gene: TRBJ2-2
CDR3aa: CASRPSGGNTGELFF

v_gene: TRBV27
abundance: once
j_gene: TRBJ1-1
CDR3aa: CASSIRLNTEAFF

v_gene: TRBV15
abundance: -
j_gene: TRBJ1-5
CDR3aa: CATRRDTSPYQPQHF

v_gene: TRBV9
abundance: once
j_gene: TRBJ1-4
CDR3aa: CASSPSGGSNEKLFF

v_gene: TRBV7-9
abundance: -
j_gene: TRBJ2-1
CDR3aa: CASSPSGGPYNEQFF

v_gene: TRBV18
abundance: -
j_gene: TRBJ2-7
CDR3aa: CASSPERTPYEQYF

v_gene: TRBV5-1
abundance: -
j_gene: TRBJ2-7
CDR3aa: CASSSTTGIYEQYF

v_gene: TRBV5-1
abundance: few
j_gene: TRBJ1-1
CDR3aa: CASSLAGQSTEAFF

v_gene: TRBV7-9
abundance: few
j_gene: TRBJ1-5
CDR3aa: CASSPGWGNQPQHF

v_gene: TRBV5-1
abundance: -
j_gene: TRBJ2-4
CDR3aa: CASSLVTGVSKNIQYF

v_gene: TRBV14
abundance: -
j_gene: TRBJ2-2
CDR3aa: CASSIKTTTGELFF

v_gene: TRBV11-2
abundance: -
j_gene: TRBJ2-3
CDR3aa: CASSAGQGIDTQYF

v_gene: TRBV6-5
abundance: -
j_gene: TRBJ1-5
CDR3aa: CASGSNQPQHF

v_gene: TRBV4-1
abundance: -
j_gene: TRBJ2-2
CDR3aa: CASTLFGGGGELFF